The sequence of this TCR beta chain was determined in a study of shared clonotypes between healthy human individuals. The ends lost 5 bases at V and 0 bases at J; junction bases unmatched: 12. The CDR3 length is 19 residues. The germline gives CDR1 SGHAT, CDR2 FQNNGV. CD45RO-negative, CCR7-positively selected cells formed the naive CD8 fraction, excluding terminally differentiated effector memory CD45RA+ cells. Every subset had its genomic DNA shared out evenly among several immunoSEQ plates. This table comes from immunoSEQ multiplex PCR, and its TCRdb copy is limited to in-frame clones, with some not included. The repertoire holds 550,000 to 750,000 clones, with just under 97% as singletons.

The chain links TRBV11-2 to TRBJ2-6, with TRBD1 matching over 8 bases. Sequenced sample: naive CD8+ T cells sorted from blood. The clonotype was recovered from a woman in her thirties in good health. CDR3 region: CASSQLGQGLPSGANVLTF. Here the CDR3 DNA reads TGTGCCAGCAGCCAACTCGGACAGGGTTTACCCTCTGGGGCCAACGTCCTGACTTTC.